This TCR beta chain stems from a study of T cells in localized non-small cell lung cancer. Study conclusions and caveats: Uninvolved nearby lung showed the greatest T cell clonality, exceeding that found in tumor. Appearance in adjacent lung was seen for a median 57 of the top 100 tumor clones.

Method: immunoSEQ multiplex PCR; TCRdb's copy keeps in-frame clones and lacks some. The repertoire holds approximately 800 clones, with 20% to 25% as singletons. The germline V gene has CDR1 MNHGY and CDR2 SAAAGT. The CDR3 runs to 15 residues. The junction had 7 bases not matched to a gene; V was cut back by 6 bases and J by 3 bases. Details on this clone: The antigen is undetermined.

This TCR derives from a male donor older than 55 with stage III squamous cell lung carcinoma. The chain uses TRBV6-8 and TRBJ2-3; TRBD1 matches at 9 bases. The material was lung tumor tissue, obtained before any cancer treatment. Written as DNA, the CDR3 is TGTGCCAGCAGCTACAGGGACAGGGTAACAGATACGCAGTATTTT. This sequence encodes CASSYRDRVTDTQYF.